This T cell receptor (beta chain) emerged from a study of control samples from healthy donors and cancer patients. The germline CDR1 and CDR2 sequences are LNHDA and SQIVND (reference sequence). The CDR3 runs 11 residues. Trimming removed 5 bases from V and 4 bases from J, with 3 bases in between. Sequencing was performed with immunoSEQ multiplex PCR; in TCRdb, only in-frame clones are kept and a portion is missing. The sample lists approximately 150,000 clones, roughly 93% occurring once. About this clone itself: The same CDR3 arises from other DNA sequences in this sample as well.

What was sequenced was blood. The origin of this receptor is a man younger than 35 in good health. The chain joins TRBV19 to TRBJ2-1; D is uncertain. CDR3 in DNA: TGTGCCAGTAGTGTGTACAATGAGCAGTTCTTC. It yields the protein CASSVYNEQFF.